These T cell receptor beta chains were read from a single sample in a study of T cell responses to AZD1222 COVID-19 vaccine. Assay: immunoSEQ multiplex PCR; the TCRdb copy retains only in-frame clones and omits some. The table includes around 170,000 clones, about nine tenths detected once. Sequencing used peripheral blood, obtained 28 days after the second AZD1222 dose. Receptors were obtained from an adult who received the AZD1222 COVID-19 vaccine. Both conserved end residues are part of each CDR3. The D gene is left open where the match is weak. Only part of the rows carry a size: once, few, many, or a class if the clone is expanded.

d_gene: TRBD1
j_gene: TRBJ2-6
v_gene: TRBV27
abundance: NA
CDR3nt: TGTGCCAGCAGGACAGGGGTATCTGGGGCCAACGTCCTGACTTTC
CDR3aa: CASRTGVSGANVLTF

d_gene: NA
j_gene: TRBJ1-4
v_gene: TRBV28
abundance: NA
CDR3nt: TGTGCCAGCAGAAGGGGTCGGACTAATGAAAAACTGTTTTTT
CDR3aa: CASRRGRTNEKLFF

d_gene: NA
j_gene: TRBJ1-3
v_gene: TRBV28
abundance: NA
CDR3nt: TGTGCCAGCAGTTTGGGAGTGGGGACTGGAAACACCATATATTTT
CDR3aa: CASSLGVGTGNTIYF

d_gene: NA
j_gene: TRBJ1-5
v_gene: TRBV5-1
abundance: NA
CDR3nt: TGCGCCAGCAGCTTGTCAGGAAGTCCATATCAGCCCCAGCATTTT
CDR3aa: CASSLSGSPYQPQHF

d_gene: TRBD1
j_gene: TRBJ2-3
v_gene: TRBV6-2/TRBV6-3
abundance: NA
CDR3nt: TGTGCCAGCAGTTCGGGACAGGGGGGAGATACGCAGTATTTT
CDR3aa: CASSSGQGGDTQYF

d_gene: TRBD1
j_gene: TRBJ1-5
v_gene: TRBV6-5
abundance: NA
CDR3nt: TGTGCCAGCGGGAAAGCCGGGACAGGGGCATTGCCCCAGCATTTT
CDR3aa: CASGKAGTGALPQHF

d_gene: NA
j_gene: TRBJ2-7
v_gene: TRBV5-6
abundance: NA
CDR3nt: TGTGCCACCTACACTTCGGATGGCGTTTACGAGCAGTACTTC
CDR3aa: CATYTSDGVYEQYF

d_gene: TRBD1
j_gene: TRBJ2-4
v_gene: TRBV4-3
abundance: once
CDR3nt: TGCGCCAGCAGCCAAGATGTAGGGGAGACAGGGGTCAAAAACATTCAGTACTTC
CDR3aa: CASSQDVGETGVKNIQYF

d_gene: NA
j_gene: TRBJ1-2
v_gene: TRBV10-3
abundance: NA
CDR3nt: TGTGCCATCAGTTCAAGGGGCTGGGGCTACACCTTC
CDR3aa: CAISSRGWGYTF

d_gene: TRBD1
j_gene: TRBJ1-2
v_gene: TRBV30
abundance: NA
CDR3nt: TGTGCCTGGAGGGAAAAACAGGGGGTCTATGGCTACACCTTC
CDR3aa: CAWREKQGVYGYTF

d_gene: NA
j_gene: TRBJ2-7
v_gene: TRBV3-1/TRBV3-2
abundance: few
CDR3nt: TGTGCCAGCAGCCAAGTATACGAGCAGTACTTC
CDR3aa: CASSQVYEQYF

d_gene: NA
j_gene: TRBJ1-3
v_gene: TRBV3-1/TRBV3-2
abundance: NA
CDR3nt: TGTGCCAGCAGGGGAGCGGGGGCCGGCTCTGGAAACACCATATATTTT
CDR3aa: CASRGAGAGSGNTIYF

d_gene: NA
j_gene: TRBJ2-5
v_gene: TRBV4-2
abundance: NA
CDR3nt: TGTGCCAGCAGCCAAGTTAGCGGTGAAGAGACCCAGTACTTC
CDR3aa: CASSQVSGEETQYF

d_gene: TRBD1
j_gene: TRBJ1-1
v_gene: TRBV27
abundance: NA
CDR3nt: TGTGCCAGCAGTAAACAGGGGGCTTTTGCTGAAGCTTTCTTT
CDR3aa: CASSKQGAFAEAFF

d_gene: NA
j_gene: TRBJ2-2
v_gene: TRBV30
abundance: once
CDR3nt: TGTGCCTGGAGTCTAGGGGCCGGGGAGCTGTTTTTT
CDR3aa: CAWSLGAGELFF

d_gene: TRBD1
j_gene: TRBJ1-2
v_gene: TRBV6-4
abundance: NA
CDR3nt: TGTGCCAGCAGTGACTCGACAGGGGGTGGCTACACCTTC
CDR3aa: CASSDSTGGGYTF

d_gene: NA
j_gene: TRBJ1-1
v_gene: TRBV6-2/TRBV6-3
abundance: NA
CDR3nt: TGTGCCAGCAGTTACTCGAAGGCAGGGAACACTGAAGCTTTCTTT
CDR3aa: CASSYSKAGNTEAFF

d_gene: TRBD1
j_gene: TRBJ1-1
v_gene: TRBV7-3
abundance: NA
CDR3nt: TGTGCCAGCAGCGTACAGGGGGCCTTTATGAACACTGAAGCTTTCTTT
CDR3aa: CASSVQGAFMNTEAFF

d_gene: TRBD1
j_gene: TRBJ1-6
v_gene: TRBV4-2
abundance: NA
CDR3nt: TGTGCCAGCAGCCAAGAAATAGGGGGCCGAAATTCACCCCTCCACTTT
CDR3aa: CASSQEIGGRNSPLHF

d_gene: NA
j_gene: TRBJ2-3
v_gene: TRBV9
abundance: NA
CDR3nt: TGTGCCAGCAGCGTAGGAAGCGGCGCCTCCACAGATACGCAGTATTTT
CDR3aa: CASSVGSGASTDTQYF

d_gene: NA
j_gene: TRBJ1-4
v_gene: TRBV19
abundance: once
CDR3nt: TGTGCCAGTAGTATCGACGGGCTTGACGAAAAACTGTTTTTT
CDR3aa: CASSIDGLDEKLFF

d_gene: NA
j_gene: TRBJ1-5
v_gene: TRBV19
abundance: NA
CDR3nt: TGTGCCAGTAGTATAGATGGGGCAGGATGGAGCAATCAGCCCCAGCATTTT
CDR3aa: CASSIDGAGWSNQPQHF

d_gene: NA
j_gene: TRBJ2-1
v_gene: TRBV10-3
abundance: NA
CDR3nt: TGTGCCATCAGTGTGGGCAATGAGCAGTTCTTC
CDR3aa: CAISVGNEQFF

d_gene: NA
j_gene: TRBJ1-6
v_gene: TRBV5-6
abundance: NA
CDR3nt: TGTGCCAGCAGCTTGGTAGGGGTATCAGCCTATAATTCACCCCTCCACTTT
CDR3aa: CASSLVGVSAYNSPLHF

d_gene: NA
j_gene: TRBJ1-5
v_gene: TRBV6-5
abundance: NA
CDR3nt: TGTGCCAGCAGGGACTCTCAGGTTCGCAATCAGCCCCAGCATTTT
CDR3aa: CASRDSQVRNQPQHF

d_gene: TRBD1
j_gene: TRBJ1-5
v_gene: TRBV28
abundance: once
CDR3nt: TGTGCCAGCAGTTTAATGGGACAGGGCGGTCAGCCCCAGCATTTT
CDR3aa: CASSLMGQGGQPQHF

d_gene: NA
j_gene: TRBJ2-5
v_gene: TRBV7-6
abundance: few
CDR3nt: TGTGCCAGCAGCCCGTCGACAGTGCCTCAAGAGACCCAGTACTTC
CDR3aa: CASSPSTVPQETQYF

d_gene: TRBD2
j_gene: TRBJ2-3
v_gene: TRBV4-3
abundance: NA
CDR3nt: TGCGCCAGCAGCCAAGATCTGAGCGGGGGATTTGGAGATACGCAGTATTTT
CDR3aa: CASSQDLSGGFGDTQYF

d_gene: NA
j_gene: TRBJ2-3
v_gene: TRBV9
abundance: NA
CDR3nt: TGTGCCAGCAGCGTGGCCCTGGATACGCAGTATTTT
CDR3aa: CASSVALDTQYF

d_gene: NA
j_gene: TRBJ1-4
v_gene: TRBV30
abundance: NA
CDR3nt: TGTGCCCGGTACGATGATGAAAAACTGTTTTTT
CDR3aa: CARYDDEKLFF

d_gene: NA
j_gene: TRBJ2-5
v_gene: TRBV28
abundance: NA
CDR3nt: TGTGCCAGCAGACAGAACCAAGAGACCCAGTACTTC
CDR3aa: CASRQNQETQYF

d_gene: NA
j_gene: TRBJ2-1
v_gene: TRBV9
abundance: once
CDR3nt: TGTGCCAGCAGCGCCGCCGACTCCTACAATGAGCAGTTCTTC
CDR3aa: CASSAADSYNEQFF

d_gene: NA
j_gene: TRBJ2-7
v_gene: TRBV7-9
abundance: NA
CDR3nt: TGTGCCAGCAGCTTAGCTGCTATCCGCTCCTACGAGCAGTACTTC
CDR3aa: CASSLAAIRSYEQYF

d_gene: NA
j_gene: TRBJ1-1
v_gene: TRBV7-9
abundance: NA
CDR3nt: TGTGCCAGCAGCTTAAGCCAGGACGTCGCTGAAGCTTTCTTT
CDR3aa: CASSLSQDVAEAFF

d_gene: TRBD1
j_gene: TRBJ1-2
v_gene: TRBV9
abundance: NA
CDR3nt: TGTGCCAGCAGCGTAGCAGGACAGGGGAACTATGGCTACACCTTC
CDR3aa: CASSVAGQGNYGYTF

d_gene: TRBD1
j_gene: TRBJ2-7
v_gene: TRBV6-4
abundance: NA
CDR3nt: TGTGCCAGCATACCAAACGGGACAGGGATGTACGAGCAGTACTTC
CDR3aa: CASIPNGTGMYEQYF

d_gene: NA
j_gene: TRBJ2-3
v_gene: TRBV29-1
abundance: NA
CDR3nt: TGCAGCGTTGATTTTTTGGGTAGTACGCAGTATTTT
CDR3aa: CSVDFLGSTQYF

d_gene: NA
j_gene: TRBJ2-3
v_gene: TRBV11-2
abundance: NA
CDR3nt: TGTGCCAGCAGCCCCCGTGGTACGCAGTATTTT
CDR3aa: CASSPRGTQYF

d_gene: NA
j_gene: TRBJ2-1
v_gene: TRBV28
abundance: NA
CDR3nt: TGTGCCAGCAGTTTTGGCGGGACCTACAATGAGCAGTTCTTC
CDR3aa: CASSFGGTYNEQFF

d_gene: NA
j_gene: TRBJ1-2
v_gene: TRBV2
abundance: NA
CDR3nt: TGTGCCAGCAGTGAGGGAGTTACCAACTATGGCTACACCTTC
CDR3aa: CASSEGVTNYGYTF

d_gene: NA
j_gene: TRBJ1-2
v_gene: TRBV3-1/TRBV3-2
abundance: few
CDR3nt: TGTGCCAGCAGCCGGTCAGGGGCCAATGGCTACACCTTC
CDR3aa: CASSRSGANGYTF

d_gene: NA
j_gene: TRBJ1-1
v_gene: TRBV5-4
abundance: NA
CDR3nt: TGTGCCAGCAGCTCCCGGGGGACTGAAGCTTTCTTT
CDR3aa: CASSSRGTEAFF

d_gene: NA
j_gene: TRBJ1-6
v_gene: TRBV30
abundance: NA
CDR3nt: TGTGCCTGGAGTGGCAATGGATCACCCCTCCACTTT
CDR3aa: CAWSGNGSPLHF

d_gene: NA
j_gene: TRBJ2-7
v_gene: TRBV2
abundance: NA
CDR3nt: TGTGCCAGTACAGCCTCCGGGCGGACCGGGGAGCAGTACTTC
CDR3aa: CASTASGRTGEQYF